These T cell receptor beta chains were read from a single sample in a study of CD8 T cells in ankylosing spondylitis. One entry per CDR3 protein, called by TCRdb with MiXCR from the 5' RACE reads. The data contain about 210,000 distinct CDR3 sequences, roughly 8% of them seen just once; the ten biggest clones take up about 5%. Sequenced input: blood, either unsorted or a sorted T cell fraction (not recorded which). The receptors derive from a female donor with ankylosing spondylitis or in good health (not recorded which). Both conserved end residues are trimmed from each CDR3.

v_call: TRBV10-3
j_call: TRBJ2-7
cdr3_aa: AISRTSGSYEQY

v_call: TRBV21-1
j_call: TRBJ2-7
cdr3_aa: ASSKERTPDRSSEQY

v_call: TRBV30
j_call: TRBJ1-3
cdr3_aa: AWSVGGQAANTIY

v_call: TRBV20-1
j_call: TRBJ2-7
cdr3_aa: SARDGREQY

v_call: TRBV10-1
j_call: TRBJ2-3
cdr3_aa: ASSERREKRGTDTQY

v_call: TRBV28
j_call: TRBJ2-7
cdr3_aa: ASSSGGWGEQY

v_call: TRBV27
j_call: TRBJ2-7
cdr3_aa: ASSLSGGEQY

v_call: TRBV6-6
j_call: TRBJ1-2
cdr3_aa: ASSYAPNGGYT

v_call: TRBV7-9
j_call: TRBJ2-1
cdr3_aa: ASSLESSREQF

v_call: TRBV12-3/TRBV12-4
j_call: TRBJ2-5
cdr3_aa: ASSLQGTQETQY

v_call: TRBV18
j_call: TRBJ2-1
cdr3_aa: ASSPPVRGQHNEQF

v_call: TRBV29-1
j_call: TRBJ2-4
cdr3_aa: SVRLFGTRSQY

v_call: TRBV12-3/TRBV12-4
j_call: TRBJ1-1
cdr3_aa: ASSLGRITAEAF

v_call: TRBV5-1
j_call: TRBJ2-6
cdr3_aa: ASSLVGQGGLSGANVLT

v_call: TRBV15
j_call: TRBJ2-2
cdr3_aa: ATSASGTGGEVTGELF

v_call: TRBV6-2/TRBV6-3
j_call: TRBJ2-7
cdr3_aa: ASSFPPTLATARDEQY

v_call: TRBV20-1
j_call: TRBJ2-1
cdr3_aa: SAREFSGSSYNEQF

v_call: TRBV4-3
j_call: TRBJ1-2
cdr3_aa: ASSQRSAGAGYGYT

v_call: TRBV4-3
j_call: TRBJ2-7
cdr3_aa: ASSQEVRSYEQY

v_call: TRBV20-1
j_call: TRBJ1-1
cdr3_aa: SARVSRLNTEAF

v_call: TRBV20-1
j_call: TRBJ2-4
cdr3_aa: SAQIVNIQY

v_call: TRBV12-3/TRBV12-4
j_call: TRBJ2-1
cdr3_aa: ASNQSGRRNEQF

v_call: TRBV29-1
j_call: TRBJ1-2
cdr3_aa: SVRTGGGLSYT

v_call: TRBV10-3
j_call: TRBJ2-2
cdr3_aa: AIKGGFGELF

v_call: TRBV5-5
j_call: TRBJ2-1
cdr3_aa: ASSLHPTREVSNNEQF

v_call: TRBV6-1
j_call: TRBJ2-6
cdr3_aa: ASSFRDRAFSGANVLT

v_call: TRBV20-1
j_call: TRBJ2-5
cdr3_aa: SAADRGRGGETQY

v_call: TRBV12-3/TRBV12-4
j_call: TRBJ2-1
cdr3_aa: ASSFGGPVGEQF

v_call: TRBV5-1
j_call: TRBJ1-5
cdr3_aa: ASSLGGRRGQPQH

v_call: TRBV7-6
j_call: TRBJ1-4
cdr3_aa: ASSLYGGSGGEKLF

v_call: TRBV13
j_call: TRBJ2-6
cdr3_aa: ASSFLYSGANVLT

v_call: TRBV5-1
j_call: TRBJ2-7
cdr3_aa: ASSLFGQGADEQY

v_call: TRBV12-3/TRBV12-4
j_call: TRBJ2-3
cdr3_aa: ASSFDTATDTQY

v_call: TRBV20-1
j_call: TRBJ1-1
cdr3_aa: SARAVRGNTEAF

v_call: TRBV7-6
j_call: TRBJ2-7
cdr3_aa: ASSPRDRGLSYEQY

v_call: TRBV6-2/TRBV6-3
j_call: TRBJ2-1
cdr3_aa: ASRSGGNLNEQF

v_call: TRBV20-1
j_call: TRBJ2-7
cdr3_aa: SASWGDEQY

v_call: TRBV20-1
j_call: TRBJ1-2
cdr3_aa: SASPSSRGRGYGYT

v_call: TRBV5-4
j_call: TRBJ2-2
cdr3_aa: ASSGEGGPSTGELF

v_call: TRBV12-3/TRBV12-4
j_call: TRBJ2-2
cdr3_aa: ASSLQGRIYTGELF

v_call: TRBV19
j_call: TRBJ2-6
cdr3_aa: ASSTETWGANVLT

v_call: TRBV6-2/TRBV6-3
j_call: TRBJ1-1
cdr3_aa: ASSYGGLAEAF

v_call: TRBV12-3/TRBV12-4
j_call: TRBJ1-3
cdr3_aa: ASILYSGNTIY

v_call: TRBV7-2
j_call: TRBJ1-2
cdr3_aa: ASSLATGPSYGYT

v_call: TRBV10-3
j_call: TRBJ2-1
cdr3_aa: AIKRDKIYNEQF

v_call: TRBV11-1
j_call: TRBJ1-1
cdr3_aa: ASSTSPRQGTGNTEAF

v_call: TRBV11-1
j_call: TRBJ2-3
cdr3_aa: ASSARLAGGPGGTDTQY

v_call: TRBV7-9
j_call: TRBJ1-5
cdr3_aa: ASSLGSDNQPQH

v_call: TRBV7-2
j_call: TRBJ1-2
cdr3_aa: ASSGDRAQNYGYT

v_call: TRBV20-1
j_call: TRBJ2-1
cdr3_aa: SALLAGTNLGEQF

v_call: TRBV7-2
j_call: TRBJ2-7
cdr3_aa: ASSLAPGWGNEQY

v_call: TRBV20-1
j_call: TRBJ2-7
cdr3_aa: SARDKGRYEQY

v_call: TRBV29-1
j_call: TRBJ2-2
cdr3_aa: SVQKYRAGELF